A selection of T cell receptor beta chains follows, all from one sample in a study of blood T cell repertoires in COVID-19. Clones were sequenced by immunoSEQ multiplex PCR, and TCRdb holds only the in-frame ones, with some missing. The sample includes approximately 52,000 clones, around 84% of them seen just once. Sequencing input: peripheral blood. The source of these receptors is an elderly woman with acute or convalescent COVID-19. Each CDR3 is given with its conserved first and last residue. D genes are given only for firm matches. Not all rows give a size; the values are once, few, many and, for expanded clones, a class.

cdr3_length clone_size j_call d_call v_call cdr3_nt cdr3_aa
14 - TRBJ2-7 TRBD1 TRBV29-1 TGCAGCGTTGAGAACGGGGGACAGGGGTCCGAGCAGTACTTC CSVENGGQGSEQYF
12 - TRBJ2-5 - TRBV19 TGTGCCAGTAGTCAGGGGCGCGAGACCCAGTACTTC CASSQGRETQYF
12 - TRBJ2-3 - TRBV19 TGTGCCAGTAGTCGGCTAGCGGATACGCAGTATTTT CASSRLADTQYF
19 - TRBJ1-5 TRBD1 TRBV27 TGTGCCAGCAGCGCAATCCTCGGGACAGAGGAATATAGCAATCAGCCCCAGCATTTT CASSAILGTEEYSNQPQHF
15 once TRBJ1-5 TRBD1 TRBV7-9 TGTGCCAGCAGCTTAGAGGGGGCCAGGAATCAGCCCCAGCATTTT CASSLEGARNQPQHF
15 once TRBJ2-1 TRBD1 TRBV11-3 TGTGCCAGCAGCTTACACGGGGACAGGGTCGATGAGCAGTTCTTC CASSLHGDRVDEQFF
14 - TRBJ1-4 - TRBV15 TGTGCCAAGGCACTGACAGGTGGAGTAGAAAAACTGTTTTTT CAKALTGGVEKLFF
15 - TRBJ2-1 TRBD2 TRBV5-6 TGTGCCAGCAGCTTGAGGCTAGCGGGGTACAATGAGCAGTTCTTC CASSLRLAGYNEQFF
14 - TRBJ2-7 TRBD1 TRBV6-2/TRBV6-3 TGTGCCAGCAGTGCTATGACAGGGAGCTACGAGCAGTACTTC CASSAMTGSYEQYF
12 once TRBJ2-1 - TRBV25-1 TGTGCCAGCAGTGAACAGGGCCATGAGCAGTTCTTC CASSEQGHEQFF
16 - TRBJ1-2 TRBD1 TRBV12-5 TGTGCTAGTGGTTTGGTACGGGACAGTACTAACTATGGCTACACCTTC CASGLVRDSTNYGYTF
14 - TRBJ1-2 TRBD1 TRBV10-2 TGCGCCAGCAGGGACGGACAGGGGGCATGGGGCTACACCTTC CASRDGQGAWGYTF
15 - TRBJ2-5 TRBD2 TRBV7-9 TGTGCCAGCAGCTTAGAAGGACTAGTACAAGAGACCCAGTACTTC CASSLEGLVQETQYF
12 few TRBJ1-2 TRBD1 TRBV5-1 TGCGCCAGCAGCTATACAGGGGACGGCTACACCTTC CASSYTGDGYTF
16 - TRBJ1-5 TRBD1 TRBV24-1 TGTGCCACCAGGAATTCCGGGACAGCGAATCGTCAGCCCCAGCATTTT CATRNSGTANRQPQHF
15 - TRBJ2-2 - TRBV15 TGTGCCACCAGCGGGTTTTTACGGGGCACCGGGGAGCTGTTTTTT CATSGFLRGTGELFF
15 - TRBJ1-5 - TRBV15 TGTGCCACCAGCAGGAAGAGGGATAGCAATCAGCCCCAGCATTTT CATSRKRDSNQPQHF
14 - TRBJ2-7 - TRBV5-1 TGCGCCAGCAGCTTAGCCGGGACAACCTACGAGCAGTACTTC CASSLAGTTYEQYF
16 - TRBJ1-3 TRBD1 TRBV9 TGTGCCAGCAGCATAACAGGGGATTTTTCTGGAAACACCATATATTTT CASSITGDFSGNTIYF
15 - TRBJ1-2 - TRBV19 - CASTSGQGLAYGYTF
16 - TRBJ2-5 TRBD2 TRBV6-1 TGTGCCAGCAGTGATCGACTAGCGGGGTGGCAAGAGACCCAGTACTTC CASSDRLAGWQETQYF
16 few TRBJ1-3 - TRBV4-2 TGTGCCAGCAGCCAAGATCCGGGGGGTAGTGGAAACACCATATATTTT CASSQDPGGSGNTIYF
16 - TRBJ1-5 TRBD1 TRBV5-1 TGCGCCAGCAGCCCCCGGGACAGAGATAGCAATCAGCCCCAGCATTTT CASSPRDRDSNQPQHF
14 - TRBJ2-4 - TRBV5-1 TGCGCCAGCAGCTCGAGACCGGGTGGGAACATTCAGTACTTC CASSSRPGGNIQYF
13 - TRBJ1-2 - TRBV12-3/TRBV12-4 TGTGCCAGCACGCTTTCGGGGGGCTATGGCTACACCTTC CASTLSGGYGYTF
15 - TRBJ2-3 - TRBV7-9 TGTGCCAGCAGCTACTTAGGACAGCCCGCAGATACGCAGTATTTT CASSYLGQPADTQYF
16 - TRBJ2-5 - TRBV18 TGTGCCAGCTCACCAGCTGTAGACAGCCTCAAAGAGACCCAGTACTTC CASSPAVDSLKETQYF
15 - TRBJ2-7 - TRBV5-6 TGTGCCAGCAGCTCTCGACAGAACCGCTCCTACGAGCAGTACTTC CASSSRQNRSYEQYF
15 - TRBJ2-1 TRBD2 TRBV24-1 TGTGCCACCAGTGATTTATCGGGGGGGCTCAATGAGCAGTTCTTC CATSDLSGGLNEQFF
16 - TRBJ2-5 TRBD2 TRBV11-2 TGTGCCAGCAGCGTACTAGCGGGGGGCCTCCAAGAGACCCAGTACTTC CASSVLAGGLQETQYF
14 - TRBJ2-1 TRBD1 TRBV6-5 TGTGCCAGCAATCTGAGGACAGGAGTCAATGAGCAGTTCTTC CASNLRTGVNEQFF
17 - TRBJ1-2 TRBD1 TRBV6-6 TGTGCCAGCAGTGGATCCGGGACAGGGGGAAGTCACGGGTTCTACACCTTC CASSGSGTGGSHGFYTF
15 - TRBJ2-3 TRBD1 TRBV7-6 TGTGCCAGCAGCTTAGGCGGGACAGGTCCAGATACGCAGTATTTT CASSLGGTGPDTQYF
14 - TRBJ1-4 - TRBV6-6 TGTGCCAGCAGTACTACAGGGTATAATGAAAAACTGTTTTTT CASSTTGYNEKLFF
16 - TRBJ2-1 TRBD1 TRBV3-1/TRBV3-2 TGTGCCAGCAGCCAACTAGGACAGGGGAGGTACAATGAGCAGTTCTTC CASSQLGQGRYNEQFF
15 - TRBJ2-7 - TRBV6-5 TGTGCCAGCAGTTACCCGCGGACTACCTTCTACGAGCAGTACTTC CASSYPRTTFYEQYF
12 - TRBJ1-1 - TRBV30 TGTGCCTGGAGGAAACAGGGCACTGAAGCTTTCTTT CAWRKQGTEAFF
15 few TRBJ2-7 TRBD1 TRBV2 TGTGCCAGCAGGGGGAGATCGGACAGGGACAACGAGCAGTACTTC CASRGRSDRDNEQYF
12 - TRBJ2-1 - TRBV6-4 TGTGCCAGCAGTAAAACAGGGAATGAGCAGTTCTTC CASSKTGNEQFF
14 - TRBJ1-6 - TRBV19 TGTGCCAGTAGTACCCGGGACATTAATTCACCCCTCCACTTT CASSTRDINSPLHF
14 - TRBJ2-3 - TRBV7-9 TGTGCCAGCAGCTCCGGACACGCGGAAGATACGCAGTATTTT CASSSGHAEDTQYF
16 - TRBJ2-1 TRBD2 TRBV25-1 TGTGCCAGCAGTGTTGCTAGCGGGGCCCCAGGGGATGAGCAGTTCTTC CASSVASGAPGDEQFF
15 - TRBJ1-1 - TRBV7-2 TGTGCCAGCAGCTTAGTGGCGGCCCTGAACACTGAAGCTTTCTTT CASSLVAALNTEAFF
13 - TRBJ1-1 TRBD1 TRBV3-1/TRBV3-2 TGTGCCAGCAGCCACATGACAGGGAGTAGGGCTTTCTTT CASSHMTGSRAFF
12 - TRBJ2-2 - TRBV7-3 TGTGCCAGCAGCTCCTCGGGCGGGGAGCTGTTTTTT CASSSSGGELFF
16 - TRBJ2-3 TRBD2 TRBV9 TGTGCCAGCAGCGTGAAGTCTAGCGGGAGCACAGATACGCAGTATTTT CASSVKSSGSTDTQYF